These 32 T cell receptor beta chains were all obtained from the same sample, sequenced in a study of blood T cells in healthy people across ages (dated by TCRdb to the mid-2010s). The library was built by means of 5' RACE. TCRdb records Illumina HiSeq 2500 as the sequencer. A second PCR of roughly 6 to 11 cycles was performed with a sample-barcoded 5' primer and a J-beta primer mix. Clones were called with MiXCR by TCRdb after fastp trimmed the public reads at Q25, and only in-frame beta chains were retained. Rows with a matching CDR3 protein are joined into one entry that keeps the most common DNA and genes. The sample table lists about 900,000 distinct CDR3 sequences, less than 80% of them with a count of one. The top ten hold around a quarter of the sample. What was sequenced was blood. Receptors originate from a man under 40 in good health.

CDR3 sequence reads: CSVESGGSTGELFF. CDR3 bases: TGCAGCGTTGAGAGTGGCGGGTCCACCGGGGAGCTGTTTTTT. The V gene is TRBV29-1, the J gene TRBJ2-2, with a weak D call TRBD2 (5 bases). CDR1 and CDR2 (germline): SQVTM, ANQGSEA. V gave up 3 bases and J gave up 4 bases, with 12 bases separating them. The CDR3 sequence is 14 residues long.

V gene TRBV3-1 combines with J gene TRBJ2-5; D uncertain. The closer fit of TRBJ2-7 to the DNA end suggests the J call may be wrong. There are 15 residues in the CDR3. Germline assignment: CDR1 LGHDT and CDR2 YNNKEL (reference sequence). The CDR3 spells CASSQDLVRAYEQYF. The CDR3 nucleotides read TGTGCCAGCAGCCAAGATTTAGTTCGTGCCTACGAGCAGTACTTC.

The rearrangement uses TRBV9 and TRBJ1-4; TRBD1 is a possible D gene (5 bases). The CDR3 runs 13 residues. Trimming cost V 3 bases and J 7 bases, with 10 bases left between them. From germline, CDR1 is SGDLS and CDR2 YYNGEE. This CDR3 is CASSAGGGEKLFF. The DNA of the CDR3 is TGTGCCAGCAGCGCCGGGGGGGGTGAAAAACTGTTTTTT.

The chain is built from TRBV29-1 and TRBJ2-1; TRBD2 agrees at 10 bases. With V trimmed by 0 bases and J by 4 bases, 9 bases remained unmatched. The CDR3 has 17 amino acids. The germline V gene has CDR1 SQVTM and CDR2 ANQGSEA. The CDR3 nucleotides read TGCAGCGTTGAAGATCGGAGCGGGGGGGCCAGATACAATGAGCAGTTCTTC. Translated: CSVEDRSGGARYNEQFF.

This clonotype was counted a few times. One end of the junction does not line up with germline, which may come from a read error. This rearrangement joins TRBV29-1 to TRBJ2-3; perhaps TRBD2 as D (6 bases). The CDR3 spans 15 residues. Germline CDR1 reads SQVTM; CDR2 reads ANQGSEA. The CDR3 sequence: CSVDRGLMGTDTQYF. The CDR3, as DNA: TGCAGCGTTGATCGGGGACTCATGGGCACGGATACGCAGTATTTT.

The J gene is TRBJ2-3, the V gene TRBV6-5, with TRBD1 as a possible D gene (6 bases). The germline V and J ends were trimmed by 9 bases and 3 bases, with 19 bases remaining between them. The CDR3 spans 15 residues. Germline CDR1 reads MNHEY; CDR2 reads SVGAGI. The CDR3 region has the DNA TGTGCCAGTCAAACTTCCGGGACACGAACAGATACGCAGTATTTT. Translated: CASQTSGTRTDTQYF.

Here the CDR3 DNA reads TGTGCCTGGAGTCGGGGGGCAGCTAGCACAGATACGCAGTATTTT. Translation: CAWSRGAASTDTQYF. The chain joins TRBV30 to TRBJ2-3; perhaps TRBD2 as D (7 bases). Trimming took 2 bases from V and 0 from J, leaving 12 bases between them. Germline V gene data show CDR1 as GTSNPN and CDR2 as SVGIG (reference sequence). The CDR3 runs 15 residues.

V and J are TRBV7-2 and TRBJ2-5; D is possibly TRBD1 (6 bases). The J call could be wrong; TRBJ2-7 is a better fit for the DNA end. Germline V lookup: CDR1 SGHTA, CDR2 FQGNSA. This CDR3 has 15 amino acids. CDR3 bases: TGTGCCAGCAGCTTTGGACAGAAGGAGCTCTACGAGCAGTACTTC. Encoded protein: CASSFGQKELYEQYF.

Ten or more counts support this clonotype. V is TRBV11-2 and J is TRBJ2-5; D tentatively reads TRBD1 or TRBD2 (5 bases each). The CDR3 covers 13 residues. With 9 bases removed from V and 5 bases from J, the gap between germline ends came to 16 bases. Germline values: CDR1 SGHAT, CDR2 FQNNGV. The CDR3 protein is CASNPGARETQYF. CDR3 coding DNA: TGTGCCAGTAATCCCGGGGCGCGGGAGACCCAGTACTTC.

A few counts support this clonotype. The CDR3 DNA follows: TGTGCCAGCAGCCCCCAGGGGCGGGCAGAGACCCAGTACTTC. Protein product: CASSPQGRAETQYF. The chain combines TRBV7-2 with TRBJ2-5, with a possible D match to TRBD1 (6 bases). CDR1 SGHTA and CDR2 FQGNSA come from the germline V gene. V shed 5 bases and J shed 4 bases, with 14 bases lying between them. This CDR3 spans 14 amino acids.

This clonotype was picked up many times. The chain has TRBV11-2 and TRBJ1-6; D uncertain. The length of the CDR3 is 15 residues. CDR1 and CDR2 (germline): SGHAT, FQNNGV. Between the trimmed V and J ends, which lost 1 base and 5 bases, there was a span of 9 bases. The DNA for the CDR3 is TGTGCCAGCAGCTTAGGTCAGAGCGATAATTCACCCCTCCACTTT. Translation gives CASSLGQSDNSPLHF.

The V call is TRBV30, the J call TRBJ1-5; D is undetermined. This CDR3 is built from 14 residues. The V end lost 2 bases, the J end lost 5 bases, and 13 bases lay between the germline ends. CDR1 GTSNPN and CDR2 SVGIG come from the germline V gene (reference sequence). The CDR3 nucleotides read TGTGCCTGGAGTAGTGGTTCAGGCTATCAGCCCCAGCATTTT. This codes for CAWSSGSGYQPQHF.

The chain carries TRBV29-1 and TRBJ1-2; 10 positions agree with TRBD1. From germline, CDR1 is SQVTM and CDR2 ANQGSEA. The J segment lost 3 bases and the V segment lost 3 bases, leaving 10 bases of the junction unmatched. The CDR3 covers 16 residues. Here the CDR3 reads CSVDSDRGWVDYGYTF. The CDR3 DNA sequence: TGCAGCGTTGATTCGGACAGGGGGTGGGTCGACTATGGCTACACCTTC.

The genes are TRBV6-2 or TRBV6-3 and TRBJ2-3; the match to TRBD1 covers 9 bases. The CDR3 is 14 residues long. Germline V CDR1 and CDR2: MNHEY, SVGEGT. The J segment lost 4 bases and the V segment lost 6 bases, leaving 5 bases of the junction unmatched. For the CDR3, the DNA is TGTGCCAGCAGACGGACAGGGGATGCAGATACGCAGTATTTT. Its protein is CASRRTGDADTQYF.

V and J are TRBV28 and TRBJ2-7, with D uncertain. The CDR3 sequence is 15 residues long. CDR1 is MDHEN and CDR2 is SYDVKM in the germline V gene. The ends were cut back, 6 bases at V and 3 bases at J, with 18 bases in the middle. Here the CDR3 DNA reads TGTGCCAGCAGCCCCCTTGAGCTACCGGACTACGAGCAGTACTTC. It is translated as CASSPLELPDYEQYF.

V gene TRBV20-1 combines with J gene TRBJ2-3, with 7 bases matching TRBD2. V lost 1 base, J lost 0 bases, and 10 bases stayed unmatched. The germline gives CDR1 DFQATT, CDR2 SNEGSKA (reference sequence). There are 17 residues in the CDR3. The CDR3, as DNA: TGCAGTGCTAGAGGTCGGGACTACTACTCTAGCACAGATACGCAGTATTTT. This translates into CSARGRDYYSSTDTQYF.

A note on this clonotype: Given a much more abundant clone one base away, this may be a read error. This sequence joins TRBV6-4 and TRBJ2-1; D gene ambiguous. This CDR3 region has 17 residues. The germline V gene encodes CDR1 MRHNA and CDR2 SNTAGT. CDR3 bases: TGTGCCAGCAGTAACTCGAGGAGCAGGAGCTCCTACAATGAGCAGTTCTTC. It encodes CASSNSRSRSSYNEQFF.

This clonotype was seen only a few times. The chain couples TRBV9 to TRBJ2-3; D not certain. CDR1 and CDR2 (germline): SGDLS, YYNGEE. V was trimmed by 0 bases and J by 2 bases, leaving 13 bases between them. This CDR3 has 16 amino acids. The CDR3 sequence is CASSVDWGFSTDTQYF. CDR3 DNA: TGTGCCAGCAGCGTAGATTGGGGATTTTCCACAGATACGCAGTATTTT.

The V and J genes are TRBV12-3 or TRBV12-4 and TRBJ2-7, with TRBD1 matching over 7 bases. The J segment lost 7 bases and the V segment lost 5 bases, leaving 8 bases of the junction unmatched. The CDR3 length is 13 residues. The chain's CDR3 is CASSDRVLGEQYF. The CDR3 DNA reads as TGTGCCAGCAGTGACAGGGTTCTAGGAGAGCAGTACTTC.

V gene TRBV6-5 combines with J gene TRBJ1-1; perhaps TRBD1 as D (5 bases). The CDR3 extends over 16 amino acids. Germline CDR1 reads MNHEY; CDR2 reads SVGAGI. V lost 0 bases and J lost 1, with 12 bases in between. DNA of the CDR3: TGTGCCAGCAGTTACTCCGCCGGGGGTAGGAACACTGAAGCTTTCTTT. As protein: CASSYSAGGRNTEAFF.

The V and J genes are TRBV30 and TRBJ2-3, with TRBD2 matching over 13 bases. Germline CDR1 is GTSNPN and CDR2 is SVGIG (reference sequence). This CDR3 has 15 residues. Trimming removed 1 base from V and 3 bases from J; junction bases left unmatched: 1. The CDR3 nucleotides are TGTGCCTGGAGTGGGACTAGCGGGGGAACAGATACGCAGTATTTT. It yields the protein CAWSGTSGGTDTQYF.

The rearrangement joins TRBV12-3 or TRBV12-4 to TRBJ2-1; D is tentatively TRBD1 or TRBD2 (6 bases each). The germline V and J ends were trimmed by 5 bases and 10 bases, with 24 bases remaining between them. This CDR3 has 16 residues. This CDR3 is CASSVFSGGGSPEQFF. The CDR3 coding sequence is TGTGCCAGCAGTGTCTTCAGCGGAGGGGGATCCCCAGAGCAGTTCTTC.

The chain couples TRBV5-1 to TRBJ1-2; D uncertain. V was cut by 0 bases and J by 0 bases, with 9 bases left in between. CDR3 length: 15 amino acids. Germline V gene sequence: CDR1 SGHRS, CDR2 YFSETQ. CDR3 amino acids: CASSLASGSNYGYTF. In nucleotides, the CDR3 is TGCGCCAGCAGCTTGGCTTCAGGATCTAACTATGGCTACACCTTC.

This clonotype was observed a few times. The chain links TRBV11-3 to TRBJ1-5; D gene ambiguous. The CDR3 contains 19 residues. Germline CDR1 and CDR2: SGHNT and YENEEA. Trimming removed 0 bases at V and 0 bases at J, with 18 bases between. DNA of the CDR3: TGTGCCAGCAGCTTAGATAAATTTCGGGAAAATCTTAGCAATCAGCCCCAGCATTTT. Translating it yields CASSLDKFRENLSNQPQHF.

V is TRBV6-5 and J is TRBJ2-5, with D possibly TRBD2 on 5 matching bases. The germline V gene encodes CDR1 MNHEY and CDR2 SVGAGI. The CDR3 runs 15 residues. V dropped 0 bases and J dropped 1 base, with 9 bases sitting between them. The CDR3 DNA follows: TGTGCCAGCAGTTACTCGCAGCGGCTCCAAGAGACCCAGTACTTC. Encoded protein: CASSYSQRLQETQYF.

The table lists this clonotype with many counts. The chain links TRBV9 to TRBJ2-3; TRBD2 agrees at 9 bases. CDR3 length equals 15 residues. V was clipped by 0 bases and J by 1 base; unmatched bases: 0. The germline CDR1 and CDR2 sequences are SGDLS and YYNGEE. The CDR3 DNA sequence: TGTGCCAGCAGCGTAGGACTAGCGGGCACAGATACGCAGTATTTT. As protein: CASSVGLAGTDTQYF.

J is TRBJ2-5 and V is TRBV7-2; D is uncertain. CDR1 SGHTA and CDR2 FQGNSA come from the germline V gene. V lost 2 bases and J lost 0, with 13 bases in between. CDR3 length: 16 residues. CDR3 amino acids: CASSLLPAINQETQYF. The DNA of the CDR3 is TGTGCCAGCAGCTTACTTCCAGCCATAAACCAAGAGACCCAGTACTTC.

This clonotype was recorded once. The gene calls are TRBV10-3 and TRBJ1-5; D ambiguous. Germline V lookup: CDR1 ENHRY, CDR2 SYGVKD. Between the trimmed V and J ends, which lost 8 bases and 5 bases, there was a span of 16 bases. This CDR3 has 14 amino acids. CDR3 sequence: CAIQERRGDQPQHF. CDR3 nucleotide sequence: TGTGCCATCCAGGAACGGAGAGGAGATCAGCCCCAGCATTTT.

Only one count was recorded for this clonotype. The V and J genes are TRBV13 and TRBJ1-2; 10 bases are a match to TRBD1. Germline V gives CDR1 PRHDT, CDR2 FYEKMQ (reference sequence). CDR3 length: 17 residues. Germline trimming cut 6 bases from V and 7 bases from J; bases unmatched to any gene: 17. As DNA, the CDR3 is TGTGCCAGCAGAGATCTGGGACAGGGGTTCGTGAGTCGTGGCTACACCTTC. Translation: CASRDLGQGFVSRGYTF.

The rearrangement uses TRBV29-1 and TRBJ2-7, with TRBD2 identical over 7 bases. With V trimmed by 4 bases and J by 5 bases, 11 bases remained unmatched. The germline CDR1 and CDR2 sequences are SQVTM and ANQGSEA. The CDR3 has 14 residues. The CDR3 loop reads CSVAQRGLPDEQYF. DNA of the CDR3: TGCAGCGTTGCCCAGCGGGGATTGCCTGACGAGCAGTACTTC.

This clonotype was seen only once. The J gene is TRBJ2-7, the V gene TRBV20-1, with 7 bases lining up with TRBD2. The V and J ends lost 5 bases and 1 base, in that order; junction bases with no gene match: 8. Germline lookup yields CDR1 DFQATT and CDR2 SNEGSKA (reference sequence). CDR3 size: 14 residues. CDR3 sequence: CSAFAGVPSYEQYF. As DNA, the CDR3 is TGCAGTGCTTTTGCGGGGGTGCCTTCCTACGAGCAGTACTTC.

The chain links TRBV11-1 to TRBJ2-7; TRBD2 is a possible D gene (5 bases). Germline CDR1 reads SGHAT; CDR2 reads FQDESV (reference sequence). V was shortened by 5 bases and J by 6 bases, with 14 bases between the two germline ends. The CDR3 runs to 13 residues. The CDR3 here is CASSPERRREQYF. The CDR3 bases are TGTGCCAGCAGCCCTGAGCGGCGTCGCGAGCAGTACTTC.